What follows are 21 T cell receptor beta chains derived from one specimen sequenced in a study of T cells in Graves' hyperthyroidism and ophthalmopathy. The TCR beta CDR3 regions underwent amplification using RNA transcripts as the source. Initially, a first-round RT-PCR of the TCR CDR3 employed the HTBI primer set. TCRdb reprocessed the multiplex PCR reads via MiXCR and lists one record per CDR3 protein. The data hold approximately 400,000 distinct CDR3 sequences, with 11% to 15% observed a single time. The sample consisted of blood. All receptors derive from a man in his fifties or sixties with Graves' ophthalmopathy.

This clonotype was counted at least ten times. The chain joins TRBV30 to TRBJ2-7; 7 bases map to TRBD1. Germline trimming cut 4 bases from V and 3 bases from J; bases unmatched to any gene: 6. CDR1 is GTSNPN, CDR2 SVGIG, per germline (reference sequence). CDR3 length: 13 residues. The CDR3: CAWKQGPLYEQYF. The CDR3 nucleotides read TGTGCCTGGAAACAGGGGCCCCTCTACGAGCAGTACTTC.

This chain connects TRBV9 to TRBJ2-5, with 7 bases fitting TRBD2. J was trimmed by 5 bases and V by 4 bases; bases with no gene match: 11. This CDR3 region has 15 residues. The germline gives CDR1 SGDLS, CDR2 YYNGEE. The CDR3 reads CASSTTPTSWETQYF. The CDR3 nucleotides read TGTGCCAGCAGCACAACCCCGACTAGCTGGGAGACCCAGTACTTC.

This clonotype was detected ten times or more. The chain employs TRBV18 and TRBJ2-7; no firm D call. V lost 4 bases and J 6 bases, leaving 13 bases between the germline ends. The CDR3 runs 13 residues. The germline V gene has CDR1 KGHSH and CDR2 LQKENI. DNA of the CDR3: TGTGCCAGCTCACTCGAGAGTTGGGGCGAGCAGTACTTC. It is translated as CASSLESWGEQYF. The complete variable domain, with remaining parts taken from reference TRBV18 and TRBJ2-7, reads NAGVMQNPRHLVRRRGQEARLRCSPMKGHSHVYWYRQLPEEGLKFMVYLQKENIIDESGMPKERFSAEFPKEGPSILRIQQVVRGDSAAYFCASSLESWGEQYFGPGTRLTVT.

As to this clonotype: A read error may explain this, as a much larger clone is one base away. This sequence joins TRBV15 and TRBJ1-2; 7 nucleotides agree with TRBD1. Germline V gives CDR1 LNHNV, CDR2 YYDKDF (reference sequence). The CDR3 loop spans 12 amino acids. V lost 3 bases, J lost 7 bases, and 2 bases stayed unmatched. The CDR3 sequence: CATSRNRGGYTF. CDR3 DNA: TGTGCCACCAGCAGGAACAGGGGTGGCTACACCTTC.

This clonotype showed up many times. The chain couples TRBV3-1 to TRBJ2-1; 10 nucleotides match TRBD1. Germline values: CDR1 LGHDT, CDR2 YNNKEL (reference sequence). With 4 bases clipped from V and 5 bases from J, the junction kept 2 bases outside the gene matches. This CDR3 comprises 14 residues. CDR3 in DNA: TGTGCCAGCAGCCCGGGGACAGGGGACAATGAGCAGTTCTTC. Translating gives CASSPGTGDNEQFF.

This clonotype was recorded many times. The V call is TRBV4-1, the J call TRBJ1-4, with 9 bases identical to TRBD1. The CDR3 covers 15 residues. Unmatched junction bases numbered 5, after V lost 1 base and J lost 8 bases. CDR1 and CDR2 from the germline V gene are MGHRA and YSYEKL. DNA for the CDR3: TGCGCCAGCAGCCAAGGAGACAGGGGGGGGGAAAAACTGTTTTTT. Protein product: CASSQGDRGGEKLFF.

This clonotype was detected only a few times. The V call is TRBV27, the J call TRBJ2-7, with 12 bases fitting TRBD1. This CDR3 comprises 14 residues. Trimming at V came to 5 bases and at J to 6 bases, leaving 5 bases not matched to a gene. Germline V gives CDR1 MNHEY, CDR2 SMNVEV (reference sequence). The CDR3 coding sequence is TGTGCCAGCAGTGCCGGGACAGGGGGCGCCGAGCAGTACTTC. Protein: CASSAGTGGAEQYF.

Many counts were recorded for this clonotype. This chain joins TRBV7-9 and TRBJ1-1; D remains unclear. This CDR3 spans 14 amino acids. Trimming removed 5 bases at V and 6 bases at J, with 16 bases between. CDR1 is SEHNR and CDR2 is FQNEAQ in the germline V gene (reference sequence). The CDR3 DNA follows: TGTGCCAGCAGCCGTACAGAATTTACCGCTGAAGCTTTCTTT. It is translated as CASSRTEFTAEAFF.

This chain links TRBV7-9 with TRBJ2-3; the D gene is possibly TRBD2 (5 bases). V was shortened by 6 bases and J by 2 bases, with 18 bases between the two germline ends. The CDR3 has 16 amino acids. Per germline, CDR1 SEHNR and CDR2 FQNEAQ (reference sequence). Written as DNA, the CDR3 is TGTGCCAGCAGTTACTCCGGGATTACCTACACAGATACGCAGTATTTT. The encoded protein is CASSYSGITYTDTQYF.

The V call is TRBV5-5, the J call TRBJ2-3; the D call may be TRBD1 or TRBD2 (5 bases each). The CDR3 covers 16 residues. The V and J ends lost 4 bases and 1 base respectively, with 16 bases between them. CDR1 and CDR2 (germline): SGHKS, YYEKEE (reference sequence). CDR3: CASSRDSSGRTDTQYF. DNA of the CDR3: TGTGCCAGCAGCCGAGACAGTTCGGGACGCACAGATACGCAGTATTTT.

The V call is TRBV18, the J call TRBJ1-1; 8 positions match TRBD1. The CDR3 consists of 15 residues. Looked up from germline, CDR1 is KGHSH and CDR2 is LQKENI. The junction had 8 bases not matched to a gene; V was cut back by 4 bases and J by 4 bases. The CDR3 sequence is CASSRRTGWRTEAFF. The CDR3 nucleotides are TGTGCCAGCTCACGTCGGACAGGGTGGCGCACTGAAGCTTTCTTT.

This clonotype appeared many times. In DNA form, the CDR3 reads TGTGCCAGCAGCTTAGGCCTAGAGTTGGACAATGAGCAGTTCTTC. Its translation is CASSLGLELDNEQFF. J is TRBJ2-1 and V is TRBV7-6; D unclear. V was trimmed by 1 base and J by 5 bases, leaving 12 bases between them. The CDR3 covers 15 residues. Germline values: CDR1 SGHVS, CDR2 FNYEAQ.

A word on this clonotype: The junction departs from the called germline gene at one end, perhaps through a read error. The CDR3 DNA reads as TGTGCCTGGAGTGTACCGCAGGGCCGAGGGACCCAGTATTTC. Translated, it gives CAWSVPQGRGTQYF. This rearrangement joins TRBV30 to TRBJ2-5; the D gene could be TRBD1 or TRBD2 (5 bases each). The germline V gene encodes CDR1 GTSNPN and CDR2 SVGIG (reference sequence). The CDR3 consists of 14 residues.

This clonotype was detected many times. The J gene is TRBJ1-2, the V gene TRBV4-1; D gene ambiguous. Germline-derived CDR1 and CDR2 are MGHRA and YSYEKL. The CDR3 loop spans 14 amino acids. The V and J ends lost 2 bases and 4 bases respectively, with 11 bases between them. The CDR3: CASSQPRSTYGYTF. CDR3 DNA: TGCGCCAGCAGCCAACCCAGGAGCACCTATGGCTACACCTTC.

The V gene is TRBV20-1, the J gene TRBJ2-5, with 14 nucleotides matching TRBD2. Germline CDR1 is DFQATT and CDR2 is SNEGSKA (reference sequence). This CDR3 region has 18 residues. The V segment lost 0 bases and the J segment 4 bases; nucleotides outside the gene matches: 10. Here the CDR3 DNA reads TGCAGTGCTAGAGATAGACTAGCGGGAGGGCCTTTCGGAGAGACCCAGTACTTC. It codes for CSARDRLAGGPFGETQYF.

J is TRBJ1-5 and V is TRBV27, with 7 bases lining up with TRBD1. The germline V gene encodes CDR1 MNHEY and CDR2 SMNVEV (reference sequence). The CDR3 extends over 14 amino acids. Trimming removed 3 bases from V and 4 bases from J; junction bases left unmatched: 3. The CDR3 coding sequence is TGTGCCAGCAGTTTGGAGGGACAGAATCAGCCCCAGCATTTT. As protein: CASSLEGQNQPQHF.

The J gene is TRBJ1-1, the V gene TRBV19; D uncertain. CDR3 length: 13 amino acids. Germline values: CDR1 LNHDA, CDR2 SQIVND (reference sequence). Between the trimmed V and J ends, which lost 7 bases and 1 base, there was a span of 10 bases. CDR3 sequence reads: CASTPISNTEAFF. As DNA, the CDR3 is TGTGCCAGTACCCCAATTTCGAACACTGAAGCTTTCTTT.

The chain carries TRBV28 and TRBJ2-3; D unclear. CDR1 is MDHEN, CDR2 SYDVKM, per germline. The CDR3 is 14 residues long. V lost 3 bases, J lost 2 bases, and 9 bases lay in between. The CDR3 DNA follows: TGTGCCAGCAGTTTTAGTGGGGACACAGATACGCAGTATTTT. This encodes CASSFSGDTDTQYF. Full variable domain (remainder filled in from reference TRBV28 and TRBJ2-3): DVKVTQSSRYLVKRTGEKVFLECVQDMDHENMFWYRQDPGLGLRLIYFSYDVKMKEKGDIPEGYSVSREKKERFSLILESASTNQTSMYLCASSFSGDTDTQYFGPGTRLTVL.

This chain connects TRBV6-1 to TRBJ1-2, with 10 bases matching TRBD1. The J segment lost 4 bases and the V segment lost 7 bases, leaving 9 bases of the junction unmatched. This CDR3 spans 15 amino acids. CDR1 is MNHNS, CDR2 SASEGT, per germline. CDR3 sequence reads: CASNPTGTGAYGYTF. Here the CDR3 DNA reads TGTGCCAGCAATCCCACCGGGACAGGGGCCTATGGCTACACCTTC.

As regards this clonotype: A much larger clone lies one base from this, so it may be a read error. The J gene is TRBJ2-1, the V gene TRBV7-9; no clear D. Trimming removed 5 bases from V and 7 bases from J, with 6 bases in between. Germline V gives CDR1 SEHNR, CDR2 FQNEAQ (reference sequence). CDR3 length: 11 residues. The DNA for the CDR3 is TGTGCCAGCAGCCCGGAAAATGAGCAGTTCTTC. Translated, it gives CASSPENEQFF.

The J gene is TRBJ2-1, the V gene TRBV24-1; D unclear. This CDR3 region has 14 residues. From germline, CDR1 is KGHDR and CDR2 SFDVKD. V lost 8 bases and J 0 bases, leaving 10 bases between the germline ends. The CDR3 loop reads CATMATSSYNEQFF. The CDR3 nucleotides read TGTGCCACCATGGCTACGAGCTCCTACAATGAGCAGTTCTTC.